This passage covers 5 T cell receptor beta chains from one sample sequenced in a study of T cell responses to AZD1222 COVID-19 vaccine. Sequencing was performed with immunoSEQ multiplex PCR; in TCRdb, only in-frame clones are kept and a portion is missing. The sample contains roughly 100,000 clones, roughly nine tenths of which appear only once. The source material was peripheral blood, sampled on day 0 of AZD1222 vaccination. The receptors were gathered from an adult in good health.

CDR3 DNA sequence: TGTGCCGCCCAGGCGGGGGATGAAAAACTGTTTTTT. Translated, it gives CAAQAGDEKLFF. This rearrangement joins TRBV28 to TRBJ1-4, with TRBD1 as a possible D gene (5 bases). Trimming cost V 11 bases and J 6 bases, with 13 bases left between them. From germline, CDR1 is MDHEN and CDR2 SYDVKM. This CDR3 spans 12 amino acids. The complete variable domain, with remaining parts taken from reference TRBV28 and TRBJ1-4, reads DVKVTQSSRYLVKRTGEKVFLECVQDMDHENMFWYRQDPGLGLRLIYFSYDVKMKEKGDIPEGYSVSREKKERFSLILESASTNQTSMYLCAAQAGDEKLFFGSGTQLSVL.

This clone has only one observation. V gene TRBV18 combines with J gene TRBJ1-4, with D unresolved. Germline V gene lookup returns CDR1 KGHSH and CDR2 LQKENI. The CDR3 is 15 residues long. V dropped 2 bases and J dropped 4 bases, with 11 bases sitting between them. This CDR3 is CASSPSAGFNEKLFF. DNA for the CDR3: TGTGCCAGCTCACCATCAGCAGGTTTTAATGAAAAACTGTTTTTT.

The chain joins TRBV28 to TRBJ2-7; 11 bases align to TRBD1. CDR1 is MDHEN and CDR2 is SYDVKM in the germline V gene. The CDR3 consists of 15 residues. Germline trimming cut 5 bases from V and 3 bases from J; bases unmatched to any gene: 6. The CDR3 is CASSTFGTGGYEQYF. CDR3 nucleotides: TGTGCCAGCAGTACTTTCGGGACAGGGGGCTACGAGCAGTACTTC.

This rearrangement joins TRBV29-1 to TRBJ2-7, with 8 nucleotides matching TRBD1. CDR3 length: 13 amino acids. Trimming removed 6 bases from V and 9 bases from J; junction bases left unmatched: 13. CDR1 and CDR2 from the germline V gene are SQVTM and ANQGSEA. The chain's CDR3 is CSVGDRLGERQYF. In DNA form, the CDR3 reads TGCAGCGTGGGGGACAGGCTTGGAGAAAGGCAGTACTTC.

This CDR3 reads CASRQGQGNQPQHF. The CDR3 DNA reads TGTGCCAGTAGACAAGGACAGGGCAATCAGCCCCAGCATTTT. This chain uses TRBV19 with TRBJ1-5; 7 nucleotides agree with TRBD1. This CDR3 is built from 14 residues. Per germline, CDR1 LNHDA and CDR2 SQIVND (reference sequence). The V segment lost 6 bases and the J segment 2 bases; nucleotides outside the gene matches: 4.